The 14 T cell receptor beta chains listed next were all sequenced from one sample in a study of OX40 agonist ivuxolimab in advanced cancers. The protocol was immunoSEQ multiplex PCR, while the TCRdb copy is restricted to in-frame clones and leaves out a portion. The sample lists tens of thousands of clones, roughly four fifths occurring once. This sample comprised CD4+ or CD8+ T cells sorted from blood, obtained in a trial of the OX40 agonist ivuxolimab. These receptors came from an adult with an advanced solid tumor such as melanoma, head and neck, liver or kidney cancer.

The genes are TRBV19 and TRBJ2-1, with TRBD2 as a possible D gene (7 bases). The V end was cut by 5 bases, the J end by 6 bases, with 14 bases between. This CDR3 is 14 amino acids long. The V gene's germline CDR1 is LNHDA and CDR2 SQIVND (reference sequence). The CDR3 coding sequence is TGTGCCAGTAGTCGTGGGGGGGCTGGCAATGAGCAGTTCTTC. This translates into CASSRGGAGNEQFF.

The V and J genes are TRBV6-6 and TRBJ1-4, with 9 bases aligning to TRBD1. With 2 bases clipped from V and 12 bases from J, the junction kept 4 bases outside the gene matches. The CDR3 has 13 residues. Germline CDR1 and CDR2: MNHNY and SVGAGI (reference sequence). CDR3 sequence (DNA): TGTGCCAGCAGTTACGGACAGGGGAGGGAACTGTTTTTT. It translates to CASSYGQGRELFF.

This chain joins TRBV6-8 and TRBJ1-5; 7 nucleotides match TRBD1. V was clipped by 0 bases and J by 4 bases; unmatched bases: 3. The CDR3 contains 15 residues. Germline lookup yields CDR1 MNHGY and CDR2 SAAAGT. The CDR3 DNA sequence: TGTGCCAGCAGTTACTCTCCAGGGGGAAATCAGCCCCAGCATTTT. Its protein is CASSYSPGGNQPQHF.

A single count supports this clone. The chain uses TRBV28 and TRBJ1-2; D gene uncertain. V lost 5 bases, J lost 2 bases, and 18 bases lay in between. Germline-derived CDR1 and CDR2 are MDHEN and SYDVKM. There are 16 residues in the CDR3. CDR3: CASSPGVLRTNYGYTF. In DNA form, the CDR3 reads TGTGCCAGCAGTCCGGGCGTCCTAAGAACGAACTATGGCTACACCTTC.

V usage is TRBV28 and J usage is TRBJ2-5, with 7 bases lining up with TRBD1. V lost 5 bases and J lost 3; bases outside the gene matches: 9. The CDR3 is made up of 15 amino acids. CDR1 is MDHEN, CDR2 SYDVKM, per germline. In DNA form, the CDR3 reads TGTGCCAGCAGTCTTCCCGGGACAGTCAAAGAGACCCAGTACTTC. Amino acid sequence: CASSLPGTVKETQYF.

The chain combines TRBV2 with TRBJ1-1; D possibly corresponds to TRBD1 (5 bases). Germline V CDR1 and CDR2: SNHLY, FYNNEI. This CDR3 has 15 residues. V lost 2 bases to trimming and J lost 1 base, with 11 bases between them. CDR3 sequence: CASSEWGDWNTEAFF. CDR3 coding DNA: TGTGCCAGCAGTGAATGGGGGGATTGGAACACTGAAGCTTTCTTT.

CDR3 sequence: CAINDRGPNEKLFF. The CDR3, as DNA: TGTGCCATCAATGACAGGGGCCCTAATGAAAAACTGTTTTTT. The chain carries TRBV10-3 and TRBJ1-4, with 8 nucleotides matching TRBD1. CDR3 length: 14 amino acids. CDR1 is ENHRY, CDR2 SYGVKD, per germline. Unmatched junction bases numbered 4, after V lost 7 bases and J lost 3 bases.

V and J are TRBV7-8 and TRBJ2-3; D may be TRBD2 (5 bases). Trimming took 6 bases from V and 2 from J, leaving 9 bases between them. CDR1 is SGHVS, CDR2 FQNEAQ, per germline. The CDR3 sequence is 13 residues long. CDR3 nucleotide sequence: TGTGCCAGCAGGAGGGAATACACAGATACGCAGTATTTT. Translation gives CASRREYTDTQYF.

The gene calls are TRBV15 and TRBJ2-5; TRBD2 might be the D (5 bases). The V end lost 1 base, the J end lost 4 bases, and 7 bases lay between the germline ends. Germline V gives CDR1 LNHNV, CDR2 YYDKDF (reference sequence). CDR3 size: 13 residues. The CDR3 reads CATSRVGGETQYF. In nucleotides, the CDR3 is TGTGCCACCAGCAGAGTTGGAGGAGAGACCCAGTACTTC.

The J gene is TRBJ2-7, the V gene TRBV5-4; the match to TRBD1 covers 8 bases. The V and J ends lost 3 bases and 2 bases, in that order; junction bases with no gene match: 4. The CDR3 is made up of 14 amino acids. Germline CDR1 SGHNT, CDR2 YYREEE (reference sequence). In nucleotides, the CDR3 is TGTGCCAGCAGCTCCAGGACAGGGACCTACGAGCAGTACTTC. Translation gives CASSSRTGTYEQYF.

The chain has TRBV7-2 and TRBJ2-1; the match to TRBD2 covers 11 bases. V gave up 1 base and J gave up 4 bases; unmatched junction bases: 6. This CDR3 is built from 17 residues. Germline CDR1 and CDR2: SGHTA and FQGNSA. Here the CDR3 DNA reads TGTGCCAGCAGCTTAGGAGTCACTAGCGGGGGTTACAATGAGCAGTTCTTC. This translates into CASSLGVTSGGYNEQFF.

V and J are TRBV4-2 and TRBJ2-1; TRBD2 agrees at 10 bases. Trimming at V came to 0 bases and at J to 9 bases, leaving 14 bases not matched to a gene. Germline-derived CDR1 and CDR2 are LGHNA and YNFKEQ. There are 18 residues in the CDR3. CDR3 in amino acids: CASSQDGRLAGAPLEQFF. The CDR3 bases are TGTGCCAGCAGCCAAGATGGTCGGCTAGCGGGGGCTCCACTTGAGCAGTTCTTC.

The chain combines TRBV30 with TRBJ2-7, with D perhaps matching TRBD2 (6 bases). CDR1 and CDR2 from the germline V gene are GTSNPN and SVGIG (reference sequence). This CDR3 is built from 14 residues. V was trimmed by 0 bases and J by 4 bases, leaving 13 bases between them. In DNA, the CDR3 is TGTGCCTGGAGTGTGGGGGGAGTTCGGTACGAGCAGTACTTC. It yields the protein CAWSVGGVRYEQYF.

The chain employs TRBV18 and TRBJ1-4; 7 nucleotides agree with TRBD1. The junction had 7 bases not matched to a gene; V was cut back by 4 bases and J by 8 bases. The CDR3 contains 14 residues. From germline, CDR1 is KGHSH and CDR2 LQKENI. In nucleotides, the CDR3 is TGTGCCAGCTCACGACAGGGAAGTGAGGAAAAACTGTTTTTT. The encoded protein is CASSRQGSEEKLFF.